Below are 20 T cell receptor beta chains sequenced from a single sample in a study of Tregs in tolerant kidney transplant recipients. Sequencing used immunoSEQ multiplex PCR; TCRdb keeps in-frame clones, though not all of them. This sample contains roughly 50,000 clones. The input for sequencing was CD4+ T cells from blood, taken before the transplant. The origin of the receptors is a human donor who received a combined kidney and bone marrow transplant.

Turning to this clone: The DNA ends 3 residues before the CDR3 does, and the rest of the CDR3 is filled in from the germline J gene. J is TRBJ2-7 and V is TRBV6-1; the D is unclear. Germline V gives CDR1 MNHNS, CDR2 SASEGT. V was cut by 4 bases and J by 5 bases, with 6 bases left in between. This CDR3 region has 11 residues. The CDR3 bases that were read are TGTGCCAGCAGTGTAGTCAACGAG. As protein: CASSVVNE. The full CDR3 protein is CASSVVNEQYF.

A note on this clone: The read terminates 3 residues before the CDR3 end, so the remaining end is supplied by the germline J gene. J is TRBJ1-6 and V is TRBV2; D remains ambiguous. V was shortened by 6 bases and J by 4 bases, with 13 bases between the two germline ends. CDR3 length equals 15 residues. Germline assignment: CDR1 SNHLY and CDR2 FYNNEI. The CDR3 DNA, read in part, is TGTGCCAGCAGCGGCCGGGTCCTATATAATTCACCC. Translation gives CASSGRVLYNSP. The CDR3 in full is CASSGRVLYNSPLHF.

A remark on this clone: The sequenced fragment ends 3 residues before the CDR3 boundary, so the rest is inferred from the germline J gene. The chain recombines TRBV5-1 with TRBJ1-6; D might be TRBD1 (5 bases). The CDR3 has 16 amino acids. V dropped 2 bases and J dropped 8 bases, with 17 bases sitting between them. Germline loops: CDR1 SGHRS, CDR2 YFSETQ. The covered CDR3 bases are TGCGCCAGCAGCTTACCCGTAACAGGAGGGGATTCACCC. Protein product: CASSLPVTGGDSP. The complete CDR3 protein is CASSLPVTGGDSPLHF.

Turning to this clone: The CDR3 extends 3 residues past the end of the read, so its final part is completed from the germline J gene. The V gene is TRBV7-2, the J gene TRBJ2-7, with TRBD1 identical over 9 bases. The CDR3 runs 15 residues. CDR1 SGHTA and CDR2 FQGNSA come from the germline V gene. Unmatched junction bases numbered 6, after V lost 4 bases and J lost 2 bases. The CDR3 bases that were read are TGTGCCAGCAGCTACGCACGGACAGGGGCCTACGAG. It yields the protein CASSYARTGAYE. In full, the CDR3 is CASSYARTGAYEQYF. The complete variable domain, with remaining parts taken from reference TRBV7-2 and TRBJ2-7, reads GAGVSQSPSNKVTEKGKDVELRCDPISGHTALYWYRQSLGQGLEFLIYFQGNSAPDKSGLPSDRFSAERTGGSVSTLTIQRTQQEDSAVYLCASSYARTGAYEQYFGPGTRLTVT.

Comment on this clone: Read sequence stops 3 residues before the CDR3 end, and the germline J gene provides the missing end. J is TRBJ2-3 and V is TRBV7-9; D remains ambiguous. This CDR3 has 11 residues. CDR1 and CDR2 (germline): SEHNR, FQNEAQ (reference sequence). Trimming took 6 bases from V and 3 from J, leaving 4 bases between them. The DNA read from the CDR3 is TGTGCCAGCAGTCTGACAGATACG. It translates to CASSLTDT. The whole CDR3 protein reads CASSLTDTQYF.

Notes on this clone: The sequence runs out 3 residues before the end of the CDR3; the remainder is reconstructed from the germline J gene. This sequence joins TRBV7-9 and TRBJ1-2; D remains unclear. The CDR3 has 11 amino acids. CDR1 and CDR2 from the germline V gene are SEHNR and FQNEAQ (reference sequence). V was cut by 5 bases and J by 7 bases, with 8 bases left in between. CDR3 in amino acids: CASSLLGGYTF. The covered CDR3 bases are TGTGCCAGCAGCCTACTTGGTGGC.

As regards this clone: The CDR3 goes on 3 residues after the read ends, and that part is filled in from the germline J gene. The V and J genes are TRBV5-4 and TRBJ2-5, with 10 bases that match TRBD1. Germline V gives CDR1 SGHNT, CDR2 YYREEE (reference sequence). Trimming at V came to 4 bases and at J to 6 bases, leaving 6 bases not matched to a gene. The CDR3 is made up of 14 amino acids. The CDR3: CASSTGTGDKTQYF. The CDR3 bases that were read are TGTGCCAGCAGCACAGGGACAGGGGATAAGACC.

On this clone itself: From the germline J gene comes the end of the CDR3, since the read stops 3 residues before it. This chain links TRBV18 with TRBJ2-6; D is uncertain. The length of the CDR3 is 15 residues. The V gene's germline CDR1 is KGHSH and CDR2 LQKENI. The V end lost 3 bases, the J end lost 0 bases, and 6 bases lay between the germline ends. The sequenced CDR3 bases are TGTGCCAGCTCACCGAGCTCCTCTGGGGCCAACGTC. Its protein product is CASSPSSSGANV. In full, the CDR3 is CASSPSSSGANVLTF. Variable domain in full (rest from reference TRBV18 and TRBJ2-6): NAGVMQNPRHLVRRRGQEARLRCSPMKGHSHVYWYRQLPEEGLKFMVYLQKENIIDESGMPKERFSAEFPKEGPSILRIQQVVRGDSAAYFCASSPSSSGANVLTFGAGSRLTVL.

A note on this clone: Read sequence stops 3 residues before the CDR3 end, and the germline J gene provides the missing end. The rearrangement joins TRBV20-1 to TRBJ1-1; 7 bases match TRBD1. CDR1 is DFQATT and CDR2 is SNEGSKA in the germline V gene (reference sequence). The CDR3 has 15 amino acids. V was pared by 3 bases and J by 5 bases, with 12 bases of the junction left unmatched. The sequenced CDR3 bases are TGCAGTGCTAGTCTTCGTAATACAGGGGAAACTGAA. It translates to CSASLRNTGETE. The CDR3 in its entirety is CSASLRNTGETEAFF.

Points on this clone: The read finishes 3 residues shy of the CDR3 end, and the germline J gene is used to complete it. The gene calls are TRBV7-2 and TRBJ1-2; no clear D. CDR1 and CDR2 from the germline V gene are SGHTA and FQGNSA. This CDR3 comprises 14 residues. The sequenced part of the CDR3 DNA is TGTGCCAGCGGACGCGGGTGGCAGGTAGAGGGC. Translation: CASGRGWQVEG. The CDR3, in full, reads CASGRGWQVEGYTF.

The chain's CDR3 is CASSGQGKTFEQYF. The sequenced CDR3 bases are TGTGCCAGCTCAGGGCAGGGAAAAACTTTCGAG. The rearrangement joins TRBV18 to TRBJ2-7; TRBD1 is a possible D gene (5 bases). The read finishes 3 residues shy of the CDR3 end, and the germline J gene is used to complete it. In germline, CDR1 is KGHSH, CDR2 LQKENI. V lost 5 bases to trimming and J lost 6 bases, with 17 bases between them. CDR3 length equals 14 residues.

A word on this clone: The read finishes 3 residues shy of the CDR3 end, and the germline J gene is used to complete it. The chain couples TRBV7-9 to TRBJ1-5; unclear D gene. There are 15 residues in the CDR3. Germline CDR1 is SEHNR and CDR2 is FQNEAQ (reference sequence). Trimming cost V 1 base and J 1 base, with 8 bases left between them. CDR3 DNA (partial): TGTGCCAGCAGCTTAGAGGGTGGGAGCAATCAGCCC. Amino acids: CASSLEGGSNQP. The CDR3, in full, reads CASSLEGGSNQPQHF.

Worth noting for this clone: Distinct nucleotide sequences in the sample also encode this CDR3. The CDR3 reads CASSLGASETQYF. The sequenced CDR3 bases are TGTGCCAGCAGCTTAGGGGCAAGTGAGACC. This chain joins TRBV7-2 and TRBJ2-5, with unresolved D. The read ends 3 residues shy of where the CDR3 ends; the end is completed using the germline J gene. There are 13 residues in the CDR3. Germline V gene lookup returns CDR1 SGHTA and CDR2 FQGNSA. Trimming removed 1 base at V and 5 bases at J, with 8 bases between.

A remark on this clone: Read coverage stops 3 residues before the CDR3 terminus; the germline J gene supplies the remainder. The V gene is TRBV20-1, the J gene TRBJ2-7; possibly TRBD2 for D (7 bases). The CDR3 extends over 15 amino acids. V lost 3 bases and J lost 1, with 16 bases in between. Germline V gene data show CDR1 as DFQATT and CDR2 as SNEGSKA (reference sequence). The CDR3 here is CSASIRGGASYEQYF. The DNA read from the CDR3 is TGCAGTGCTAGTATAAGGGGGGGAGCGTCCTACGAG.

For this clone: The read finishes 3 residues shy of the CDR3 end, and the germline J gene is used to complete it. The rearrangement joins TRBV7-6 to TRBJ1-6; D is undetermined. The germline V gene encodes CDR1 SGHVS and CDR2 FNYEAQ. The CDR3 is 13 residues long. V lost 4 bases and J 5 bases, leaving 6 bases between the germline ends. CDR3 DNA, as far as it was read: TGTGCCAGCAGCTCCCCAAATAATTCACCC. It is translated as CASSSPNNSP. The whole CDR3 sequence is CASSSPNNSPLHF. The whole variable domain, remainder taken from reference TRBV7-6 and TRBJ1-6, is GAGVSQSPRYKVTKRGQDVALRCDPISGHVSLYWYRQALGQGPEFLTYFNYEAQQDKSGLPNDRFSAERPEGSISTLTIQRTEQRDSAMYRCASSSPNNSPLHFGNGTRLTVT.

In regard to this clone: The read ends 3 residues shy of where the CDR3 ends; the end is completed using the germline J gene. This rearrangement joins TRBV5-6 to TRBJ2-1, with D tentatively TRBD1 (7 bases). The CDR3 extends over 14 amino acids. Trimming stripped 4 bases from V and 6 bases from J, with 14 bases between. From germline, CDR1 is SGHDT and CDR2 YYEEEE. The CDR3 DNA, read in part, is TGTGCCAGCAGCCACCCAGGGGGGAGCAATGAG. It codes for CASSHPGGSNE. The complete CDR3 reads CASSHPGGSNEQFF.

Of note for this clone: The read halts 3 residues ahead of the CDR3 end, with the missing end drawn from the germline J gene. V usage is TRBV14 and J usage is TRBJ2-7, with D uncertain. V lost 0 bases to trimming and J lost 0 bases, with 6 bases between them. The V gene's germline CDR1 is SGHDN and CDR2 FVKESK. The length of the CDR3 is 14 residues. The DNA read from the CDR3 is TGTGCCAGCAGCCAAGACCCAGGCTCCTACGAG. It is translated as CASSQDPGSYE. In full, the CDR3 is CASSQDPGSYEQYF.

Details on this clone: The read comes to an end 3 residues before the CDR3 does, leaving the germline J gene to fill in the end. The rearrangement joins TRBV7-8 to TRBJ1-6, with TRBD1 matching over 7 bases. The CDR3 loop spans 15 amino acids. The J segment lost 6 bases and the V segment lost 2 bases, leaving 4 bases of the junction unmatched. The germline gives CDR1 SGHVS, CDR2 FQNEAQ. Partial CDR3 DNA: TGTGCCAGCAGCTTATATGGGACAGCTAATTCACCC. This gives the protein CASSLYGTANSP. The CDR3 in full is CASSLYGTANSPLHF.

To note about this clone: The read falls 3 residues short of the CDR3 end, and the missing part is taken from the germline J gene. This rearrangement joins TRBV2 to TRBJ1-6; D perhaps matches TRBD1 (5 bases). V was trimmed by 4 bases and J by 6 bases, leaving 13 bases between them. Per the germline V gene, CDR1 is SNHLY and CDR2 is FYNNEI. CDR3 size: 15 residues. CDR3 sequence reads: CASSGQSQLNSPLHF. The part of the CDR3 DNA that was read is TGTGCCAGCAGTGGACAGAGCCAGCTTAATTCACCC.

As concerns this clone: Read coverage stops 3 residues before the CDR3 terminus; the germline J gene supplies the remainder. The chain joins TRBV7-9 to TRBJ2-3; no definite D call. In germline, CDR1 is SEHNR, CDR2 FQNEAQ (reference sequence). The length of the CDR3 is 13 residues. The V end lost 2 bases, the J end lost 1 base, and 4 bases lay between the germline ends. The CDR3: CASSLSGTDTQYF. The sequenced CDR3 bases are TGTGCCAGCAGCTTAAGCGGCACAGATACG.